One and the same sample provided the 2 T cell receptor beta chains below, sequenced in a study of cytomegalovirus exposure and HLA in healthy donors. TCRdb's copy holds only in-frame clones and misses some; the assay was immunoSEQ multiplex PCR. In the table there are about 97,000 clones, roughly 94% of which are singletons. Sequenced material: PBMCs. Receptors originate from a woman under 30 in good health and CMV-seronegative.

The chain uses TRBV7-9 and TRBJ2-3, with 10 bases matching TRBD2. The CDR3 extends over 16 amino acids. Per germline, CDR1 SEHNR and CDR2 FQNEAQ (reference sequence). Germline trimming cut 1 base from V and 2 bases from J; bases unmatched to any gene: 3. In DNA, the CDR3 is TGTGCCAGCAGCTTAGGACTAGCGGGTTTCACAGATACGCAGTATTTT. It specifies CASSLGLAGFTDTQYF.

CDR3: CASSLGGGIGNEQFF. DNA of the CDR3: TGCGCCAGCAGCTTGGGGGGAGGAATTGGCAATGAGCAGTTCTTC. The rearrangement uses TRBV5-1 and TRBJ2-1, with D possibly TRBD2 on 6 matching bases. This CDR3 has 15 amino acids. Trimming cost V 0 bases and J 6 bases, with 13 bases left between them. The germline V gene encodes CDR1 SGHRS and CDR2 YFSETQ.